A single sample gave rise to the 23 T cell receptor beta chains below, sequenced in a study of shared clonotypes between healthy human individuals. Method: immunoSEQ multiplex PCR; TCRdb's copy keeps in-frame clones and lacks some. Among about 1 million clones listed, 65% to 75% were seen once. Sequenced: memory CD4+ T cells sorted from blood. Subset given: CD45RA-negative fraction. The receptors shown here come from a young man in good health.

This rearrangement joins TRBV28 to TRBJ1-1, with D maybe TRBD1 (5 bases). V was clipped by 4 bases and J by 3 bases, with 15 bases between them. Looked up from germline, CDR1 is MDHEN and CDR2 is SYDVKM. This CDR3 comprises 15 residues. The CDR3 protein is CASSSLAGGDTEAFF. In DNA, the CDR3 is TGTGCCAGCAGTTCCCTTGCGGGGGGTGACACTGAAGCTTTCTTT. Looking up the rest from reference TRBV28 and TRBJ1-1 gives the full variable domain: DVKVTQSSRYLVKRTGEKVFLECVQDMDHENMFWYRQDPGLGLRLIYFSYDVKMKEKGDIPEGYSVSREKKERFSLILESASTNQTSMYLCASSSLAGGDTEAFFGQGTRLTVV.

CDR3 nucleotide sequence: TGTGCCAGCAGTCGACAGTTCCAAGAGACCCAGTACTTC. Encoded protein: CASSRQFQETQYF. This sequence joins TRBV6-6 and TRBJ2-5, with a tentative D call TRBD1 (5 bases). CDR3 length equals 13 residues. Trimming shortened V by 5 bases and J by 1 base, and 8 bases separated the two germline ends. Looked up from germline, CDR1 is MNHNY and CDR2 is SVGAGI (reference sequence).

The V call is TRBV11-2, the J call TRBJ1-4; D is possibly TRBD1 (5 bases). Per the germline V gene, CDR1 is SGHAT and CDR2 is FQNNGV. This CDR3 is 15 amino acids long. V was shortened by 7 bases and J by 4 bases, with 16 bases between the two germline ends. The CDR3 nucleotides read TGTGCCAGCATCCGGGGGACGGCCTATAATGAAAAACTGTTTTTT. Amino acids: CASIRGTAYNEKLFF.

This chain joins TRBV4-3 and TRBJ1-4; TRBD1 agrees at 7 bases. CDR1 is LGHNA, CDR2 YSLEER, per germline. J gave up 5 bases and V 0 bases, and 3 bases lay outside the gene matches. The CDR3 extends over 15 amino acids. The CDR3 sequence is CASSQEGQPNEKLFF. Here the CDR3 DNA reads TGCGCCAGCAGCCAAGAGGGACAGCCGAATGAAAAACTGTTTTTT.

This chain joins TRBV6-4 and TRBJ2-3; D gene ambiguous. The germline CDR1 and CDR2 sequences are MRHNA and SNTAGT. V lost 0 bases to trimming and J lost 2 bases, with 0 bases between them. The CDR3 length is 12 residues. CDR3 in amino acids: CASSDSTDTQYF. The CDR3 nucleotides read TGTGCCAGCAGTGACTCCACAGATACGCAGTATTTT.

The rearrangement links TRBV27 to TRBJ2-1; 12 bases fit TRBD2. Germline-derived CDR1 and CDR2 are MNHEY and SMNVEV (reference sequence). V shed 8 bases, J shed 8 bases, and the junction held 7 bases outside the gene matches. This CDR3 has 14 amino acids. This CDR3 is CASRRTSGADEQFF. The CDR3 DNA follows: TGTGCCAGCCGTCGGACTAGCGGGGCGGATGAGCAGTTCTTC.

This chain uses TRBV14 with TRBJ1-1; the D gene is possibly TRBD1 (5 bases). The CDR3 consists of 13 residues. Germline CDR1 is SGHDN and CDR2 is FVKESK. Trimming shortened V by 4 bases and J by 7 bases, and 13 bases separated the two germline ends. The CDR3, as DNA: TGTGCCAGCAGCCGCCGGGGCATCCATGAAGCTTTCTTT. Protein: CASSRRGIHEAFF. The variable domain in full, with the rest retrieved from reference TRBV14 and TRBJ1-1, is EAGVTQFPSHSVIEKGQTVTLRCDPISGHDNLYWYRRVMGKEIKFLLHFVKESKQDESGMPNNRFLAERTGGTYSTLKVQPAELEDSGVYFCASSRRGIHEAFFGQGTRLTVV.

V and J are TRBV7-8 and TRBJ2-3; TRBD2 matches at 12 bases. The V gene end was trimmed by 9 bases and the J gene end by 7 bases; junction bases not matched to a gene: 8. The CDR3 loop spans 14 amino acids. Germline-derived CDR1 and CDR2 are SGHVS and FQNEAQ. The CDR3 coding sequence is TGTGCCAGTAGTCTAGCGGGGGGGCCTAATACGCAGTATTTT. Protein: CASSLAGGPNTQYF. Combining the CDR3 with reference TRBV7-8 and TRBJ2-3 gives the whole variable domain GAGVSQSPRYKVAKRGQDVALRCDPISGHVSLFWYQQALGQGPEFLTYFQNEAQLDKSGLPSDRFFAERPEGSVSTLKIQRTQQEDSAVYLCASSLAGGPNTQYFGPGTRLTVL.

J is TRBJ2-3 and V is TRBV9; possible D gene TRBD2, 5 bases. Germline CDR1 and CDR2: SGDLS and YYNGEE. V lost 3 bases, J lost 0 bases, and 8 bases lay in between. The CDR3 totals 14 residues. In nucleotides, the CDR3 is TGTGCCAGCAGCGACGGCGGGAGCACAGATACGCAGTATTTT. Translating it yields CASSDGGSTDTQYF.

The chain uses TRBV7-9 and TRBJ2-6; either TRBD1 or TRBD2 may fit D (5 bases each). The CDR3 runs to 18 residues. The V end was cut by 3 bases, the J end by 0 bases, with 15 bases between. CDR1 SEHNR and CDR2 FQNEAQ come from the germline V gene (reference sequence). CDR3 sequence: CASSFRRGPSSGANVLTF. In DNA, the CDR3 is TGTGCCAGCAGCTTCCGACGGGGACCCAGCTCTGGGGCCAACGTCCTGACTTTC.

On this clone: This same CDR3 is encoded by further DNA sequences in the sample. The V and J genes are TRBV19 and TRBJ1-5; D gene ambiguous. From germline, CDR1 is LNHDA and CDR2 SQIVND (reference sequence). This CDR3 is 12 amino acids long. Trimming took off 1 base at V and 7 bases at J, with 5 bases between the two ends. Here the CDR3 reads CASSIGYQPQHF. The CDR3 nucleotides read TGTGCCAGTAGTATAGGTTACCAGCCCCAGCATTTT.

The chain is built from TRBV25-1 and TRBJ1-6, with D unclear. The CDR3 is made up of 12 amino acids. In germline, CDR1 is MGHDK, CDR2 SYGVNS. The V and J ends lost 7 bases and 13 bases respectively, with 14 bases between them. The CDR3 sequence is CASTPPLGPLHF. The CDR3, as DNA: TGTGCCAGCACCCCCCCTCTGGGGCCCCTCCACTTT.

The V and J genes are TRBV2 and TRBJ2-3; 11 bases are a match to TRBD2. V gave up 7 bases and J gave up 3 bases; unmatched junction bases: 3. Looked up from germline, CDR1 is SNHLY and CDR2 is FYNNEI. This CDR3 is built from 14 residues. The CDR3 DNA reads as TGTGCCAGCAAGGCTAGCGGGGGGACAGATACGCAGTATTTT. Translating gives CASKASGGTDTQYF.

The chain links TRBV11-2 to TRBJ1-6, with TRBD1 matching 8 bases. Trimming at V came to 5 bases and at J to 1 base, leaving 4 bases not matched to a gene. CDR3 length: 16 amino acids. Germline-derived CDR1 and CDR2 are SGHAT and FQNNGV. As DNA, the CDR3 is TGTGCCAGCAGCCCGACAGGGGCGTCCTATAATTCACCCCTCCACTTT. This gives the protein CASSPTGASYNSPLHF.

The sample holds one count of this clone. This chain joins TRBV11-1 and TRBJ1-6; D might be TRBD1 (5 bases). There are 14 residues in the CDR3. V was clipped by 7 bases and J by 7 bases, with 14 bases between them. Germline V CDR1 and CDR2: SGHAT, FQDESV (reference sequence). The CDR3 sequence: CASTFGGANSPLHF. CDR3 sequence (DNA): TGTGCCAGCACCTTTGGGGGAGCCAATTCACCCCTCCACTTT.

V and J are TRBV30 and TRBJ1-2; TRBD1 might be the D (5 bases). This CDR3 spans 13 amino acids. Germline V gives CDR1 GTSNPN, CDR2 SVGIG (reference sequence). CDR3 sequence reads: CAGGRATNYGYTF. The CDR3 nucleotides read TGTGCGGGCGGCAGGGCAACTAACTATGGCTACACCTTC.

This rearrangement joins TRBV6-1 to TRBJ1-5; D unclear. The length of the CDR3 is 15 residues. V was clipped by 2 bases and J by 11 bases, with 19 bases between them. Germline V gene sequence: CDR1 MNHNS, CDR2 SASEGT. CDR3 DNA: TGTGCCAGCAGTGAACTAGCAACAAGACCGTTTGCCCAGCATTTT. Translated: CASSELATRPFAQHF.

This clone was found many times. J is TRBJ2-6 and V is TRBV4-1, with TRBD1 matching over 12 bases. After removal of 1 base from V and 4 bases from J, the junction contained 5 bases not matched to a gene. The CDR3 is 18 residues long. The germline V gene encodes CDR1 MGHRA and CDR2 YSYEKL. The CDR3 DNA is TGCGCCAGCAGCCAAGTCTGGGACAGGGGGCGAGGGGCCAACGTCCTGACTTTC. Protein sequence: CASSQVWDRGRGANVLTF.

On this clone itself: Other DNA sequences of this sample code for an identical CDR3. The CDR3 protein is CASSDGTGNTGELFF. The DNA of the CDR3 is TGCGCCAGCAGTGATGGGACAGGGAACACCGGGGAGCTGTTTTTT. The V gene is TRBV10-1, the J gene TRBJ2-2; TRBD1 agrees at 8 bases. This CDR3 has 15 residues. Germline V lookup: CDR1 WNHNN, CDR2 SYGVQD (reference sequence). V shed 3 bases and J 1 base; nucleotides not matched to a gene: 1.

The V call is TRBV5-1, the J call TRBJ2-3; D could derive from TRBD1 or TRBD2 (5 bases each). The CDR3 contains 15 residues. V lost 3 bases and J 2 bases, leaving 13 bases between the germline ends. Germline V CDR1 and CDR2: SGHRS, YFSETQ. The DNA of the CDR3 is TGCGCCAGCAGCTCGGGGACGAGAACCACAGATACGCAGTATTTT. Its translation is CASSSGTRTTDTQYF.

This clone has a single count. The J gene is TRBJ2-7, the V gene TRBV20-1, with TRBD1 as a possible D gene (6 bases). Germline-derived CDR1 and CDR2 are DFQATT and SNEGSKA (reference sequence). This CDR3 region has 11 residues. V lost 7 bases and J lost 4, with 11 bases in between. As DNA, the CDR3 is TGCAGTGGAACGCAGGGGTACGAGCAGTACTTC. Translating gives CSGTQGYEQYF.

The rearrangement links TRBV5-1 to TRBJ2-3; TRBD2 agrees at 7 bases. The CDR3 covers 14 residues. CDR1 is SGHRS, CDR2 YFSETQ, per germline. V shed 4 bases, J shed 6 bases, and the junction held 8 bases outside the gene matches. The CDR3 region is CASSRAGNRDTQYF. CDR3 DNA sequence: TGCGCCAGCAGCAGAGCGGGAAATCGGGATACGCAGTATTTT. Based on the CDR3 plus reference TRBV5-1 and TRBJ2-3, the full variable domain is KAGVTQTPRYLIKTRGQQVTLSCSPISGHRSVSWYQQTPGQGLQFLFEYFSETQRNKGNFPGRFSGRQFSNSRSEMNVSTLELGDSALYLCASSRAGNRDTQYFGPGTRLTVL.

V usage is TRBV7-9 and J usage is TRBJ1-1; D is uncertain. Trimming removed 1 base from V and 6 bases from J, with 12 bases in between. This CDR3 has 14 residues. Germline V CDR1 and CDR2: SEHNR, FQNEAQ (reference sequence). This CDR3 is CASSLGGLTAEAFF. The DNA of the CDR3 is TGTGCCAGCAGCTTAGGAGGTCTGACGGCTGAAGCTTTCTTT.